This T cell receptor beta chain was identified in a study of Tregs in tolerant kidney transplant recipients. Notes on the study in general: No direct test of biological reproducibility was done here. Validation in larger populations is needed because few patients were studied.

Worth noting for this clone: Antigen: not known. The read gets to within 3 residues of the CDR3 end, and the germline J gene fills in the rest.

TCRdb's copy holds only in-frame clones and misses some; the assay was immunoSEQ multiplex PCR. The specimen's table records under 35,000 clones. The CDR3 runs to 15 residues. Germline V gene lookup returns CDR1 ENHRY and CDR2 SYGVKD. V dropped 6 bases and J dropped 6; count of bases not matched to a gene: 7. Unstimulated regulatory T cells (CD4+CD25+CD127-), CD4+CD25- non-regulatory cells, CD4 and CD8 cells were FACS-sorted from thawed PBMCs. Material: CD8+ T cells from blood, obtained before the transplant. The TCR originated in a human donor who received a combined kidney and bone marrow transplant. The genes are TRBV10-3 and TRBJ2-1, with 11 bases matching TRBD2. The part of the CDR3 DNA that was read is TGTGCCATCAGGGTAGCGGGAGGGCCTCTCAATGAG. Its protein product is CAIRVAGGPLNE. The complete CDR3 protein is CAIRVAGGPLNEQFF.